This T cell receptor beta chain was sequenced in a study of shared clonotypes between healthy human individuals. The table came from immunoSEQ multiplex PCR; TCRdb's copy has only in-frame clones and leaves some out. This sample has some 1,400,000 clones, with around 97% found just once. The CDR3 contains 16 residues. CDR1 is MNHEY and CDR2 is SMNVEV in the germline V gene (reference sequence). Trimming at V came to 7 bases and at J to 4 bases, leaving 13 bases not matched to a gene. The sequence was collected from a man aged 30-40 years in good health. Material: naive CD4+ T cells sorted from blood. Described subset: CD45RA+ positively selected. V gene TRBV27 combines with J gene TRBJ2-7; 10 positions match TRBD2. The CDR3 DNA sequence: TGTGCCAGCAATCGTATAGCGGGAGGACCCCCGTACGAGCAGTACTTC. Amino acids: CASNRIAGGPPYEQYF.